The 27 T cell receptor beta chains below were found in one sample sequenced in a study of blood T cell repertoires in COVID-19. Repertoires were generated with immunoSEQ multiplex PCR, while TCRdb's copy carries only in-frame clones and drops some. The data show roughly 30,000 clones, approximately 86% seen once. The sequencing sample was made of peripheral blood. The receptors derive from a man in his 70s with acute or convalescent COVID-19.

V usage is TRBV18 and J usage is TRBJ2-2; D is uncertain. Per the germline V gene, CDR1 is KGHSH and CDR2 is LQKENI. Trimming shortened V by 4 bases and J by 4 bases, and 10 bases separated the two germline ends. The CDR3 consists of 14 residues. CDR3 sequence reads: CASSLAEFTGELFF. CDR3 nucleotides: TGTGCCAGCTCACTCGCAGAATTCACCGGGGAGCTGTTTTTT.

The gene calls are TRBV19 and TRBJ1-1; D gene unclear. The CDR3 runs to 13 residues. The V and J ends lost 7 bases and 6 bases respectively, with 15 bases between them. The germline gives CDR1 LNHDA, CDR2 SQIVND (reference sequence). The chain's CDR3 is CASNSRQAAEAFF. For the CDR3, the DNA is TGTGCCAGTAACAGCCGCCAGGCCGCTGAAGCTTTCTTT.

This sequence joins TRBV4-2 and TRBJ1-2; D is undetermined. This CDR3 is 16 amino acids long. V was cut by 0 bases and J by 3 bases, with 14 bases left in between. The germline V gene has CDR1 LGHNA and CDR2 YNFKEQ. The CDR3 sequence is CASSQDLGVRDYGYTF. CDR3 nucleotide sequence: TGTGCCAGCAGCCAAGATCTAGGAGTGCGGGACTATGGCTACACCTTC.

CDR3 in amino acids: CASSPRAPGITSTDTQYF. The CDR3 region has the DNA TGTGCCAGCAGCCCCCGAGCCCCCGGTATTACTAGCACAGATACGCAGTATTTT. The J gene is TRBJ2-3, the V gene TRBV3-1 (or the pseudogene TRBV3-2); D is undetermined. Germline V gene data show CDR1 as LGHDT and CDR2 as YNNKEL (reference sequence). The V gene lost 4 bases and the J gene lost 0 bases, with 20 bases spanning the gap. The CDR3 sequence is 18 residues long.

The chain is built from TRBV28 and TRBJ2-5; TRBD2 is a possible D gene (5 bases). CDR1 and CDR2 from the germline V gene are MDHEN and SYDVKM. V was clipped by 8 bases and J by 4 bases, with 17 bases between them. The CDR3 loop spans 14 amino acids. For the CDR3, the DNA is TGTGCCAGCGGACTCTGGACTCTCCGAGAGACCCAGTACTTC. This gives the protein CASGLWTLRETQYF.

The chain is built from TRBV30 and TRBJ1-3, with D uncertain. CDR3 length: 14 amino acids. The ends were cut back, 5 bases at V and 5 bases at J, with 16 bases in the middle. CDR1 and CDR2 from the germline V gene are GTSNPN and SVGIG (reference sequence). This CDR3 is CAWSPGGGRNTIYF. In DNA, the CDR3 is TGTGCCTGGTCCCCTGGCGGAGGGAGAAACACCATATATTTT.

The rearrangement joins TRBV11-2 to TRBJ1-6, with D maybe TRBD1 (6 bases). Germline-derived CDR1 and CDR2 are SGHAT and FQNNGV. V was cut by 4 bases and J by 7 bases, with 14 bases left in between. The CDR3 length is 15 residues. CDR3 amino acids: CASSYGGWENSPLHF. CDR3 sequence (DNA): TGTGCCAGCAGCTATGGGGGCTGGGAGAATTCACCCCTCCACTTT. The full variable domain, rest sourced from reference TRBV11-2 and TRBJ1-6, is EAGVAQSPRYKIIEKRQSVAFWCNPISGHATLYWYQQILGQGPKLLIQFQNNGVVDDSQLPKDRFSAERLKGVDSTLKIQPAKLEDSAVYLCASSYGGWENSPLHFGNGTRLTVT.

This sequence joins TRBV6-2 or TRBV6-3 and TRBJ2-6; D is unresolved. Germline-derived CDR1 and CDR2 are MNHEY and SVGEGT. The CDR3 contains 19 residues. V dropped 5 bases and J dropped 1 base, with 21 bases sitting between them. CDR3 coding DNA: TGTGCCAGCAGTCAACTTCTACAGATACCAGGATCTGGGGCCAACGTCCTGACTTTC. Translation gives CASSQLLQIPGSGANVLTF.

V is TRBV10-3 and J is TRBJ1-1; TRBD1 matches 7 bases. Germline V gene sequence: CDR1 ENHRY, CDR2 SYGVKD. The V and J ends lost 6 bases and 1 base, in that order; junction bases with no gene match: 2. The CDR3 sequence is 13 residues long. The CDR3 DNA is TGTGCCATCAGCGGGACAGAGAACACTGAAGCTTTCTTT. It codes for CAISGTENTEAFF.

CDR3 loop: CASIPSTSGGYNEQFF. CDR3 DNA: TGTGCCAGCATCCCCTCCACTAGCGGGGGTTACAATGAGCAGTTCTTC. The chain is built from TRBV7-2 and TRBJ2-1; 11 bases match TRBD2. Germline lookup yields CDR1 SGHTA and CDR2 FQGNSA. J lost 4 bases, V lost 7 bases, and 9 bases had no gene match. This CDR3 has 16 residues.

This chain connects TRBV3-1 (or the pseudogene TRBV3-2) to TRBJ1-1; D may be TRBD1 (5 bases). The germline V gene encodes CDR1 LGHDT and CDR2 YNNKEL (reference sequence). V was cut by 4 bases and J by 7 bases, with 13 bases left in between. The CDR3 has 13 residues. The DNA of the CDR3 is TGTGCCAGCAGCCTTTCGGAAGGGGTTGAAGCTTTCTTT. Encoded protein: CASSLSEGVEAFF.

The chain uses TRBV5-1 and TRBJ2-3, with D tentatively TRBD1 (6 bases). Germline V gene sequence: CDR1 SGHRS, CDR2 YFSETQ. V was trimmed by 4 bases and J by 4 bases, leaving 16 bases between them. The CDR3 runs 15 residues. The CDR3 region has the DNA TGCGCCAGCAGCCCCGGGACATCGCGCGCAGATACGCAGTATTTT. Encoded protein: CASSPGTSRADTQYF.

The chain has TRBV7-9 and TRBJ2-1, with 8 bases that match TRBD1. This CDR3 contains 18 residues. Trimming at V came to 5 bases and at J to 1 base, leaving 13 bases not matched to a gene. CDR1 and CDR2 from the germline V gene are SEHNR and FQNEAQ (reference sequence). CDR3 bases: TGTGCCAGCAGCAAGCCGGGACAGGCCTTGACATCCTACAATGAGCAGTTCTTC. Amino acids: CASSKPGQALTSYNEQFF.

This clone was observed once. The gene calls are TRBV10-3 and TRBJ2-5, with D possibly TRBD2 on 6 matching bases. Germline CDR1 reads ENHRY; CDR2 reads SYGVKD. Between the trimmed V and J ends, which lost 3 bases and 2 bases, there was a span of 13 bases. The length of the CDR3 is 15 residues. The CDR3 coding sequence is TGTGCCATCAGTGATGTGGGAGGCTATCAAGAGACCCAGTACTTC. Translated, it gives CAISDVGGYQETQYF.

V usage is TRBV24-1 and J usage is TRBJ1-5; D gene unclear. The CDR3 length is 13 residues. Germline values: CDR1 KGHDR, CDR2 SFDVKD. V was cut by 6 bases and J by 2 bases, with 7 bases left in between. DNA for the CDR3: TGTGCCACCAGTCGACAAGGCAATCAGCCCCAGCATTTT. Residues: CATSRQGNQPQHF.

The gene calls are TRBV6-2 or TRBV6-3 and TRBJ2-7; TRBD2 aligns across 12 bases. V was clipped by 2 bases and J by 4 bases; unmatched bases: 0. The CDR3 runs 14 residues. Germline assignment: CDR1 MNHEY and CDR2 SVGEGT. This chain's CDR3 is CASSYLAGGYEQYF. In DNA form, the CDR3 reads TGTGCCAGCAGTTACCTAGCGGGAGGGTACGAGCAGTACTTC.

V and J are TRBV2 and TRBJ2-7; possibly TRBD2 for D (6 bases). Germline CDR1 and CDR2: SNHLY and FYNNEI. The CDR3 is 12 residues long. V lost 7 bases to trimming and J lost 2 bases, with 9 bases between them. Here the CDR3 reads CASKAGPYEQYF. In DNA, the CDR3 is TGTGCCAGCAAGGCGGGACCCTACGAGCAGTACTTC. Filled out from reference TRBV2 and TRBJ2-7, the complete variable domain reads EPEVTQTPSHQVTQMGQEVILRCVPISNHLYFYWYRQILGQKVEFLVSFYNNEISEKSEIFDDQFSVERPDGSNFTLKIRSTKLEDSAMYFCASKAGPYEQYFGPGTRLTVT.

This clone appeared a single time. In nucleotides, the CDR3 is TGTGCCAGCAGCGCGGGGGAGTGGATCTCTGGAAACACCATATATTTT. Its translation: CASSAGEWISGNTIYF. The chain recombines TRBV9 with TRBJ1-3; the D gene is possibly TRBD1 (5 bases). The CDR3 is 16 residues long. The V and J ends lost 3 bases and 0 bases respectively, with 13 bases between them. CDR1 and CDR2 (germline): SGDLS, YYNGEE.

This rearrangement joins TRBV5-1 to TRBJ1-2; D is undetermined. V shed 4 bases and J shed 4 bases, with 14 bases lying between them. The germline CDR1 and CDR2 sequences are SGHRS and YFSETQ. CDR3 length: 14 residues. The CDR3 sequence is CASSREGSSYGYTF. The CDR3 coding sequence is TGCGCCAGCAGCCGCGAGGGAAGTAGCTATGGCTACACCTTC.

The chain recombines TRBV27 with TRBJ2-7; D is ambiguous. The CDR3 runs 15 residues. Germline V gene data show CDR1 as MNHEY and CDR2 as SMNVEV (reference sequence). V was cut by 3 bases and J by 3 bases, with 15 bases left in between. CDR3 DNA sequence: TGTGCCAGCAGTTTCTCTCGTAATCGAGACTACGAGCAGTACTTC. Its protein is CASSFSRNRDYEQYF.

This clone was seen only a few times. The genes are TRBV6-1 and TRBJ1-6; D might be TRBD1 (5 bases). Per germline, CDR1 MNHNS and CDR2 SASEGT. The CDR3 length is 16 residues. Trimming shortened V by 3 bases and J by 9 bases, and 18 bases separated the two germline ends. The DNA for the CDR3 is TGTGCCAGCAGTGATGCCCTACAGGAGTTTTTTTCACCCCTCCACTTT. Its translation: CASSDALQEFFSPLHF.

This clone was counted only a few times. The chain carries TRBV7-3 and TRBJ1-1; D possibly corresponds to TRBD1 (5 bases). This CDR3 region has 13 residues. The germline V gene encodes CDR1 SGHTA and CDR2 FQGTGA. Trimming shortened V by 5 bases and J by 1 base, and 8 bases separated the two germline ends. The CDR3: CASSKQENTEAFF. The CDR3 nucleotides read TGTGCCAGCAGCAAACAGGAGAACACTGAAGCTTTCTTT.

This clone was counted a few times. The V gene is TRBV4-1, the J gene TRBJ2-7; TRBD1 aligns across 9 bases. The CDR3 extends over 15 amino acids. Germline trimming cut 1 base from V and 2 bases from J; bases unmatched to any gene: 3. Germline loops: CDR1 MGHRA, CDR2 YSYEKL. The CDR3 reads CASSQAGTGTYEQYF. DNA for the CDR3: TGCGCCAGCAGCCAAGCCGGGACAGGGACCTACGAGCAGTACTTC.

The chain employs TRBV19 and TRBJ2-7; 7 bases agree with TRBD1. This CDR3 has 15 residues. The V and J ends lost 5 bases and 0 bases, in that order; junction bases with no gene match: 7. Per germline, CDR1 LNHDA and CDR2 SQIVND (reference sequence). The CDR3 reads CASSAITGVSYEQYF. In nucleotides, the CDR3 is TGTGCCAGTAGTGCGATAACAGGGGTCTCCTACGAGCAGTACTTC.

CDR3 bases: TGTGCCAGCAGCTCCAGGGGGGATGGCTACACCTTC. Protein sequence: CASSSRGDGYTF. This sequence joins TRBV5-4 and TRBJ1-2; 7 bases are shared with TRBD1. Germline CDR1 is SGHNT and CDR2 is YYREEE (reference sequence). V lost 3 bases to trimming and J lost 6 bases; unmatched junction nucleotides: 2. There are 12 residues in the CDR3.

A few counts support this clone. The J gene is TRBJ2-7, the V gene TRBV2; D gene uncertain. This CDR3 has 12 residues. Germline V CDR1 and CDR2: SNHLY, FYNNEI. Trimming pared 5 bases from V and 3 bases from J, leaving 8 bases between. CDR3 loop: CASSITDYEQYF. The DNA of the CDR3 is TGTGCCAGCAGTATCACAGACTACGAGCAGTACTTC.

This clone was found a few times. The chain has TRBV7-2 and TRBJ2-2; D unresolved. V gave up 4 bases and J gave up 3 bases, with 3 bases separating them. The CDR3 spans 12 residues. The germline CDR1 and CDR2 sequences are SGHTA and FQGNSA. CDR3 in amino acids: CASSSYTGELFF. CDR3 coding DNA: TGTGCCAGCAGCTCTTACACCGGGGAGCTGTTTTTT.